This TCR beta chain emerged from a study of T cell responses to AZD1222 COVID-19 vaccine. Regarding the study as a whole: Most donors were white British, females outnumbered males, and clonal diversity was possibly underestimated. Regions left unmutated in variants are reportedly the target of nearly half of spike-specific TCRs. Only after the peak T cell response were repertoires sampled. Receipt of two AZD1222 doses was followed by a rise in Spike-specific TCR breadth and depth.

In the case of this clone: Its antigen is not identified.

Libraries were prepared by immunoSEQ multiplex PCR; TCRdb keeps only in-frame clonotypes and omits some of them. Among 110,000 to 150,000 clones listed, roughly nine tenths were seen once. The length of the CDR3 is 12 residues. V lost 4 bases and J lost 6, with 7 bases in between. The input for sequencing was peripheral blood, taken on day 0 of AZD1222 vaccination. The receptor comes from an adult in good health. The rearrangement links TRBV12-3 or TRBV12-4 to TRBJ2-1, with D unresolved. The CDR3 nucleotides are TGTGCCAGCAGTTCCTTTTCCAATGAGCAGTTCTTC. Translated: CASSSFSNEQFF.